Following are 25 T cell receptor beta chains from one sample sequenced in a study of cytomegalovirus exposure and HLA in healthy donors. Only in-frame clones appear in the TCRdb table, and some are missing; sequencing was by immunoSEQ multiplex PCR. The sample shows 100,000 to 150,000 clones, 89% of them seen only once. The sequenced sample was PBMCs. The receptors were sampled from a woman aged 18-29 years in good health and CMV-seronegative.

This chain uses TRBV7-2 with TRBJ1-2; D call uncertain. Germline lookup yields CDR1 SGHTA and CDR2 FQGNSA. V lost 8 bases, J lost 0 bases, and 13 bases lay in between. The CDR3 has 14 amino acids. The CDR3 spells CASGSGYSNYGYTF. Written as DNA, the CDR3 is TGTGCCAGCGGTAGCGGGTATTCTAACTATGGCTACACCTTC.

The chain uses TRBV18 and TRBJ1-2; D gene ambiguous. Germline V gene data show CDR1 as KGHSH and CDR2 as LQKENI. The CDR3 spans 14 residues. V was clipped by 0 bases and J by 4 bases, with 9 bases between them. The CDR3 loop reads CASSPPPISYGYTF. The CDR3 DNA reads TGTGCCAGCTCACCACCACCTATAAGCTATGGCTACACCTTC.

The chain combines TRBV5-1 with TRBJ2-5; 10 positions match TRBD2. V trimming: 4 bases; J trimming: 2 bases; junction bases outside the gene matches: 11. The CDR3 is made up of 17 amino acids. CDR1 SGHRS and CDR2 YFSETQ come from the germline V gene. The CDR3 DNA reads as TGCGCCAGCAGCCAGCGGGGGGGCCCGGGTAGGCAAGAGACCCAGTACTTC. Amino acid sequence: CASSQRGGPGRQETQYF. The full variable domain, completed using reference TRBV5-1 and TRBJ2-5, is KAGVTQTPRYLIKTRGQQVTLSCSPISGHRSVSWYQQTPGQGLQFLFEYFSETQRNKGNFPGRFSGRQFSNSRSEMNVSTLELGDSALYLCASSQRGGPGRQETQYFGPGTRLLVL.

The J gene is TRBJ2-5, the V gene TRBV7-2; 9 bases match TRBD2. This CDR3 is 19 amino acids long. V lost 3 bases, J lost 4 bases, and 18 bases stayed unmatched. Germline V gene sequence: CDR1 SGHTA, CDR2 FQGNSA. CDR3 nucleotide sequence: TGTGCCAGCAGCTTTCTAAGAAGGCCAGCGGGGGGTTTGATAGAGACCCAGTACTTC. It codes for CASSFLRRPAGGLIETQYF.

V and J are TRBV25-1 and TRBJ2-4; TRBD1 matches at 7 bases. The J segment lost 7 bases and the V segment lost 6 bases, leaving 12 bases of the junction unmatched. The germline V gene encodes CDR1 MGHDK and CDR2 SYGVNS. The CDR3 has 15 amino acids. CDR3 DNA sequence: TGTGCCAGCAGCCACCACAGGGGAACTAATAACATTCAGTACTTC. It codes for CASSHHRGTNNIQYF. The whole variable domain, filled in from reference TRBV25-1 and TRBJ2-4, reads EADIYQTPRYLVIGTGKKITLECSQTMGHDKMYWYQQDPGMELHLIHYSYGVNSTEKGDLSSESTVSRIRTEHFPLTLESARPSHTSQYLCASSHHRGTNNIQYFGAGTRLSVL.

As DNA, the CDR3 is TGTGCCGCCACCCAATGGGCCGCTAACTATGGCTACACCTTC. Residues: CAATQWAANYGYTF. The chain recombines TRBV6-1 with TRBJ1-2; D ambiguous. CDR3 length: 14 residues. Germline lookup yields CDR1 MNHNS and CDR2 SASEGT. V shed 11 bases and J shed 0 bases, with 16 bases lying between them.

The rearrangement joins TRBV19 to TRBJ1-6, with 8 bases matching TRBD1. Trimming at V came to 9 bases and at J to 0 bases, leaving 4 bases not matched to a gene. Looked up from germline, CDR1 is LNHDA and CDR2 is SQIVND (reference sequence). The CDR3 runs 15 residues. DNA for the CDR3: TGTGCCAGCGGACAGGGCGACTCCTATAATTCACCCCTCCACTTT. Translation: CASGQGDSYNSPLHF.

This chain uses TRBV27 with TRBJ1-4; perhaps TRBD1 as D (5 bases). Germline assignment: CDR1 MNHEY and CDR2 SMNVEV (reference sequence). This CDR3 contains 14 residues. V shed 5 bases and J shed 7 bases, with 14 bases lying between them. The CDR3 loop is CASSRGGLSEKLFF. The CDR3 DNA follows: TGTGCCAGCAGTCGCGGGGGGTTGAGTGAAAAACTGTTTTTT.

This clone was recorded a few times. This chain connects TRBV5-6 to TRBJ1-5; D is unclear. The CDR3 has 14 amino acids. Germline lookup yields CDR1 SGHDT and CDR2 YYEEEE. With 0 bases removed from V and 3 bases from J, the gap between germline ends came to 7 bases. Here the CDR3 DNA reads TGTGCCAGCAGCTTGGGCAGTAACAATCAGCCCCAGCATTTT. It codes for CASSLGSNNQPQHF.

The chain is built from TRBV10-3 and TRBJ2-1, with TRBD2 matching 10 bases. The CDR3 contains 15 residues. Germline V gene lookup returns CDR1 ENHRY and CDR2 SYGVKD. The trim removed 9 bases at V and 6 bases at J, leaving 11 bases unmatched. The CDR3 loop reads CAMGGQLAGRNEQFF. DNA for the CDR3: TGTGCCATGGGCGGCCAACTAGCGGGGCGCAATGAGCAGTTCTTC.

The chain couples TRBV18 to TRBJ1-2, with 10 nucleotides matching TRBD1. V lost 4 bases to trimming and J lost 8 bases; unmatched junction nucleotides: 16. CDR1 and CDR2 from the germline V gene are KGHSH and LQKENI. The CDR3 is 17 amino acids. This CDR3 reads CASSLAITGTGDDGYTF. Written as DNA, the CDR3 is TGTGCCAGCTCACTGGCTATTACCGGGACAGGGGATGACGGCTACACCTTC.

The CDR3 spells CASSPAGGDNTEAFF. The CDR3 DNA reads as TGCGCCAGCAGTCCGGCAGGGGGAGATAACACTGAAGCTTTCTTT. The chain carries TRBV5-1 and TRBJ1-1, with 7 bases matching TRBD1. Trimming took 5 bases from V and 2 from J; bases not matched to a gene: 9. This CDR3 has 15 amino acids. Germline lookup yields CDR1 SGHRS and CDR2 YFSETQ.

The V call is TRBV27, the J call TRBJ2-7, with D possibly matching TRBD2 (6 bases). In germline, CDR1 is MNHEY, CDR2 SMNVEV (reference sequence). CDR3 length: 13 residues. The CDR3 nucleotides read TGTGCGACACGGGCCGGGGGCTCCTACGAGCAGTACTTC. Amino acid sequence: CATRAGGSYEQYF.

This chain joins TRBV6-1 and TRBJ1-2, with D maybe TRBD1 (5 bases). The CDR3 covers 16 residues. The V gene's germline CDR1 is MNHNS and CDR2 SASEGT. V lost 0 bases, J lost 5 bases, and 16 bases lay in between. The CDR3 region is CASSEARPQEGYGYTF. DNA of the CDR3: TGTGCCAGCAGTGAAGCGCGGCCACAGGAGGGTTATGGCTACACCTTC.

This clone came up once. The chain couples TRBV6-5 to TRBJ1-5; TRBD1 aligns across 7 bases. CDR3 size: 13 residues. In germline, CDR1 is MNHEY, CDR2 SVGAGI. V dropped 6 bases and J dropped 6; count of bases not matched to a gene: 5. The DNA of the CDR3 is TGTGCCAGCAGAACAGGGGCGAGTCAGCCCCAGCATTTT. It translates to CASRTGASQPQHF.

This chain links TRBV14 with TRBJ1-2; 10 bases are a match to TRBD1. This CDR3 has 17 amino acids. J lost 0 bases, V lost 3 bases, and 7 bases had no gene match. Germline CDR1 and CDR2: SGHDN and FVKESK. The CDR3 is CASSHRDRGAANYGYTF. The CDR3 region has the DNA TGTGCCAGCAGCCACCGGGACAGGGGAGCGGCTAACTATGGCTACACCTTC.

The CDR3 DNA follows: TGTGCCAGCAGTTACTCCACTCGACCTAGCCCCTACGAGCAGTACTTC. Its protein product is CASSYSTRPSPYEQYF. The V and J genes are TRBV6-5 and TRBJ2-7; tentatively, D is TRBD2 (5 bases). Per germline, CDR1 MNHEY and CDR2 SVGAGI. The ends were cut back, 0 bases at V and 2 bases at J, with 14 bases in the middle. The CDR3 length is 16 residues.

The rearrangement joins TRBV18 to TRBJ2-7; TRBD1 matches 7 bases. The CDR3 has 13 amino acids. V dropped 3 bases and J dropped 3; count of bases not matched to a gene: 2. Germline-derived CDR1 and CDR2 are KGHSH and LQKENI. The CDR3 loop reads CASSPGTVYEQYF. The CDR3 nucleotides are TGTGCCAGCTCACCCGGGACAGTCTACGAGCAGTACTTC.

This clone was observed a handful of times. This chain joins TRBV4-2 and TRBJ2-2; D possibly corresponds to TRBD2 (5 bases). V lost 6 bases, J lost 6 bases, and 11 bases lay in between. Germline CDR1 reads LGHNA; CDR2 reads YNFKEQ. The CDR3 has 13 residues. The CDR3 sequence: CASSRGVSGELFF. CDR3 nucleotides: TGTGCCAGCAGTCGGGGAGTCTCCGGGGAGCTGTTTTTT.

This chain uses TRBV9 with TRBJ2-7, with D possibly TRBD1 on 7 matching bases. Per germline, CDR1 SGDLS and CDR2 YYNGEE. V shed 2 bases and J shed 6 bases, with 9 bases lying between them. The CDR3 has 12 residues. This CDR3 reads CASSVQGGEQYF. The CDR3 DNA sequence: TGTGCCAGCAGCGTCCAGGGGGGCGAGCAGTACTTC.

Only one count was recorded for this clone. Distinct nucleotide sequences in the sample also encode this CDR3. The CDR3 loop reads CASRRTGDYGYTF. The CDR3 region has the DNA TGTGCCAGCAGACGGACAGGGGACTATGGCTACACCTTC. The chain carries TRBV6-5 and TRBJ1-2, with 9 bases fitting TRBD1. The CDR3 is 13 amino acids. J gave up 3 bases and V 6 bases, and 2 bases lay outside the gene matches. Per germline, CDR1 MNHEY and CDR2 SVGAGI.

The CDR3 is CASSLTAAQETQYF. Written as DNA, the CDR3 is TGTGCCAGCAGCTTAACAGCGGCCCAAGAGACCCAGTACTTC. V usage is TRBV5-5 and J usage is TRBJ2-5; TRBD2 might be the D (5 bases). V lost 2 bases and J 1 base, leaving 9 bases between the germline ends. Germline values: CDR1 SGHKS, CDR2 YYEKEE (reference sequence). The CDR3 runs to 14 residues.

Here the CDR3 reads CASSLAGRAGELFF. The CDR3, as DNA: TGTGCCAGCAGCCTAGCGGGGAGGGCCGGGGAGCTGTTTTTT. The rearrangement joins TRBV5-4 to TRBJ2-2; TRBD2 matches at 9 bases. Germline CDR1 is SGHNT and CDR2 is YYREEE (reference sequence). J was trimmed by 6 bases and V by 4 bases; bases with no gene match: 4. The CDR3 extends over 14 amino acids.

CDR3: CASNRGMNTEAFF. DNA for the CDR3: TGTGCCAGCAATAGGGGAATGAACACTGAAGCTTTCTTT. The chain links TRBV6-5 to TRBJ1-1, with D possibly being TRBD1 (5 bases). The CDR3 length is 13 residues. Germline V gene data show CDR1 as MNHEY and CDR2 as SVGAGI. Trimming pared 7 bases from V and 0 bases from J, leaving 9 bases between.

The rearrangement uses TRBV4-1 and TRBJ1-5; 8 positions agree with TRBD1. CDR1 and CDR2 (germline): MGHRA, YSYEKL. This CDR3 is built from 16 residues. The V gene end was trimmed by 4 bases and the J gene end by 6 bases; junction bases not matched to a gene: 11. CDR3 coding DNA: TGCGCCAGCAGCCTCAGCTCCGGGACAGGTCGTCAGCCCCAGCATTTT. Its translation is CASSLSSGTGRQPQHF.